The clone carrying this T cell receptor (beta chain) was seen many times. Its antigen is as yet unknown. This specimen comes from a study of T cells in Graves' hyperthyroidism and ophthalmopathy. Notes on the study in general: Using 13 V-J features, a model discriminated ophthalmopathy from stable hyperthyroidism. Most expanded thyroid clonotypes above 0.001 also appeared in blood.

Germline CDR1 is MNHEY and CDR2 is SVGEGT. The CDR3 contains 16 residues. Trimming took 0 bases from V and 0 from J, leaving 11 bases between them. Amplification yielded TCR beta CDR3 regions, with RNA transcripts as the source. First-round RT-PCR with HTBI primers amplified the TCR CDR3 region. MiXCR was run by TCRdb on the multiplex PCR reads, yielding one entry per CDR3 protein. The repertoire holds about 380,000 distinct CDR3 sequences, with around 20% as singletons. The receptor's source is a man younger than 35 with Graves' ophthalmopathy. The sample taken for sequencing was blood. The chain is built from TRBV6-2 or TRBV6-3 and TRBJ1-2; no definite D call. CDR3 sequence reads: CASSYSIARANYGYTF. Written as DNA, the CDR3 is TGTGCCAGCAGTTACTCGATAGCGAGGGCTAACTATGGCTACACCTTC.